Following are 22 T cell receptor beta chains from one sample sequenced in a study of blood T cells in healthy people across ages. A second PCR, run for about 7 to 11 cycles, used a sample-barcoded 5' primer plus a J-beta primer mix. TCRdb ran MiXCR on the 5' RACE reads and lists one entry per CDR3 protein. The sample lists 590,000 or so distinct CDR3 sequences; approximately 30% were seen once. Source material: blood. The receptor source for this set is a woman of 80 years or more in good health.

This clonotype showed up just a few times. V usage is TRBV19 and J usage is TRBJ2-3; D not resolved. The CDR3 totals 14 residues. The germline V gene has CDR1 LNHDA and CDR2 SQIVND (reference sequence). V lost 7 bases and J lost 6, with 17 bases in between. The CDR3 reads CASTKGLGGDTQYF. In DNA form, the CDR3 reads TGTGCCAGTACCAAGGGCCTAGGTGGGGATACGCAGTATTTT.

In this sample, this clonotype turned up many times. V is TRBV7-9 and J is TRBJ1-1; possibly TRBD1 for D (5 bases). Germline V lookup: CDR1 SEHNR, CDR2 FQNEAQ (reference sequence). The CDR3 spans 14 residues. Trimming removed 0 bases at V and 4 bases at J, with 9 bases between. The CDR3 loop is CASSLAGRVTEAFF. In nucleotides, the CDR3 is TGTGCCAGCAGCTTAGCGGGCAGGGTCACTGAAGCTTTCTTT.

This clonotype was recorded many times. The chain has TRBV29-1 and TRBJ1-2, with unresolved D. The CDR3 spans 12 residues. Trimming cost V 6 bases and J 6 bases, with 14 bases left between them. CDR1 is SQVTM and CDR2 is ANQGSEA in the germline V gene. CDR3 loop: CSVSQVRDGYTF. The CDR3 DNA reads TGCAGCGTAAGCCAGGTCCGGGATGGCTACACCTTC. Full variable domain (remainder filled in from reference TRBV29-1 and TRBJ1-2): SAVISQKPSRDICQRGTSLTIQCQVDSQVTMMFWYRQQPGQSLTLIATANQGSEATYESGFVIDKFPISRPNLTFSTLTVSNMSPEDSSIYLCSVSQVRDGYTFGSGTRLTVV.

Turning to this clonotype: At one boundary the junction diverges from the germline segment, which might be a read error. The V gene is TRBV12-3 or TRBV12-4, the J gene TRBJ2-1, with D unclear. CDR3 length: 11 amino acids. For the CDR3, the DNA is TGTGTCAGCAAGTGGGACAATGAGCAGTTCTTC. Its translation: CVSKWDNEQFF.

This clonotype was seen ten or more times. This CDR3 reads CASSFSRTVNHTQYF. The CDR3 nucleotides read TGTGCCAGCAGTTTCAGCAGGACAGTGAACCATACGCAGTATTTT. The chain uses TRBV27 and TRBJ2-3, with D perhaps TRBD1 (6 bases). V shed 3 bases and J shed 7 bases, with 17 bases lying between them. CDR1 and CDR2 (germline): MNHEY, SMNVEV (reference sequence). CDR3 length: 15 residues.

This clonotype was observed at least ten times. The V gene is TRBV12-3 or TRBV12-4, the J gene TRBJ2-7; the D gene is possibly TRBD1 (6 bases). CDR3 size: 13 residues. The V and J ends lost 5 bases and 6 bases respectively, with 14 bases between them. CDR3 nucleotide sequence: TGTGCCAGCAGTATTGGGCGAGGGGGCGAGCAGTACTTC. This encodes CASSIGRGGEQYF.

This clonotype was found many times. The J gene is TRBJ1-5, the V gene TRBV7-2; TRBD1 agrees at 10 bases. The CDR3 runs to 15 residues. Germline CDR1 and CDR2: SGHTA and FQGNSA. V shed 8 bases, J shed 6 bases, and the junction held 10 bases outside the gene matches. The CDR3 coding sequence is TGTGCCAGCGGCCCTAGACAGGGGGCATCTCAGCCCCAGCATTTT. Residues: CASGPRQGASQPQHF.

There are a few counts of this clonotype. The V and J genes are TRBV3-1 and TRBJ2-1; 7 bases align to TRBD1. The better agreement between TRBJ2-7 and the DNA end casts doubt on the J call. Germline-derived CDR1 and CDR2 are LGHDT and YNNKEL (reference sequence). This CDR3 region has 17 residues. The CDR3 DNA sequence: TGTGCCAGCAGCCCGGACAGGCCTTCCAGGTCCTACAATGAGCAGTACTTC. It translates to CASSPDRPSRSYNEQYF.

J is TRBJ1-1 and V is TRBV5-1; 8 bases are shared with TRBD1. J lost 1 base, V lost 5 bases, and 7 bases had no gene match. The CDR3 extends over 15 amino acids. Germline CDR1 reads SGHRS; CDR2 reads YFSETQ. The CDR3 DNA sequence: TGCGCCAGCAGACCGAGAGGGACAGGGAACACTGAAGCTTTCTTT. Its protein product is CASRPRGTGNTEAFF.

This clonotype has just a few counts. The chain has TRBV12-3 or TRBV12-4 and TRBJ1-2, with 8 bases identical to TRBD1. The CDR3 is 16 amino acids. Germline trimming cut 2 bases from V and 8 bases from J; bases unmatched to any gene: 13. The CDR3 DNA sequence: TGTGCCAGCAGTTTATCCCCAGGGGGCGTCCTCGGGGGCTACACCTTC. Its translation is CASSLSPGGVLGGYTF.

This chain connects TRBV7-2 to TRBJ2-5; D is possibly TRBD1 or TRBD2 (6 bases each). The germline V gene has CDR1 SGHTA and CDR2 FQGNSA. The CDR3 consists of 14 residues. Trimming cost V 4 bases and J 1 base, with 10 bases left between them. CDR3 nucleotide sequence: TGTGCCAGCAGCTCACAGGGACTCCAAGAGACCCAGTACTTC. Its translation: CASSSQGLQETQYF.

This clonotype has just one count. The CDR3 bases are TGTGCCAGCAGCGTAGAGGACCGACCCTACGAGCAGTACTTC. Amino acid sequence: CASSVEDRPYEQYF. This sequence joins TRBV9 and TRBJ2-7; D is unresolved. The CDR3 covers 14 residues. Germline assignment: CDR1 SGDLS and CDR2 YYNGEE. Between the trimmed V and J ends, which lost 0 bases and 2 bases, there was a span of 9 bases.

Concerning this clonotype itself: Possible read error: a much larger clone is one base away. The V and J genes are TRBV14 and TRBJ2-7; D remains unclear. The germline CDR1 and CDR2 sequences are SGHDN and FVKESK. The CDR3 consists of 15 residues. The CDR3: CASSQDFWNSYERYF. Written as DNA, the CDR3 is TGTGCCAGCAGCCAAGATTTCTGGAACTCCTACGAGCGGTACTTC. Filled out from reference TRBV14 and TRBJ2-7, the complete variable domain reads EAGVTQFPSHSVIEKGQTVTLRCDPISGHDNLYWYRRVMGKEIKFLLHFVKESKQDESGMPNNRFLAERTGGTYSTLKVQPAELEDSGVYFCASSQDFWNSYERYFGPGTRLTVT.

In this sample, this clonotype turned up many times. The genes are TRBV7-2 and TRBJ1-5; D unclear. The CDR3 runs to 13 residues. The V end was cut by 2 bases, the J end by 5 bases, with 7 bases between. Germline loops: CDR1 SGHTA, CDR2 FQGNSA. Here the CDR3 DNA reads TGTGCCAGCAGCTTATACGGGGATCAGCCCCAGCATTTT. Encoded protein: CASSLYGDQPQHF.

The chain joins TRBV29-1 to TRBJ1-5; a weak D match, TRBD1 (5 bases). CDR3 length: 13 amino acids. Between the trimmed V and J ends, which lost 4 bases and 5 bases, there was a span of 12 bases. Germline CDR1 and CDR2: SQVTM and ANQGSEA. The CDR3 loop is CSVAGVGDQPQHF. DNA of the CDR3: TGCAGCGTTGCGGGGGTCGGTGATCAGCCCCAGCATTTT.

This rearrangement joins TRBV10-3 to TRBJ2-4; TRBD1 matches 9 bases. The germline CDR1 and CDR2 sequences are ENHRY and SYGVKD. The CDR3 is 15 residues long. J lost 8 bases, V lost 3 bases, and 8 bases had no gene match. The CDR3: CAISDGTGYIDIQYF. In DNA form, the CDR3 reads TGTGCCATCAGTGATGGGACAGGGTACATAGACATTCAGTACTTC.

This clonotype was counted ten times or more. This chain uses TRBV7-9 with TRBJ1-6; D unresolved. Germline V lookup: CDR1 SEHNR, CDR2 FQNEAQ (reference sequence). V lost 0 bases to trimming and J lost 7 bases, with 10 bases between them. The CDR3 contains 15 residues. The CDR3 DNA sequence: TGTGCCAGCAGCTTAGCGGTACAGCCAAATTCACCCCTCCACTTT. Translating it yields CASSLAVQPNSPLHF. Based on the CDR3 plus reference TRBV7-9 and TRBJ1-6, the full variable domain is DTGVSQNPRHKITKRGQNVTFRCDPISEHNRLYWYRQTLGQGPEFLTYFQNEAQLEKSRLLSDRFSAERPKGSFSTLEIQRTEQGDSAMYLCASSLAVQPNSPLHFGNGTRLTVT.

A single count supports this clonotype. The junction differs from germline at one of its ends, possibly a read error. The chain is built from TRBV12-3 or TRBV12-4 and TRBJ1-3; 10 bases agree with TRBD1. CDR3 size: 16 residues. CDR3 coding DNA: TGTGCCAGCAGTAGCCCGGGACAGGGGTCTGGACACACCATATATTTT. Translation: CASSSPGQGSGHTIYF.

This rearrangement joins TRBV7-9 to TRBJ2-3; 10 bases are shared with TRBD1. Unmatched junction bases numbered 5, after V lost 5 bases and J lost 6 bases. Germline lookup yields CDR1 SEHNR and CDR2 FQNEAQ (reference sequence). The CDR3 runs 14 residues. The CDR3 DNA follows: TGTGCCAGCAGCCTGGGACAGGGGTTTGATACGCAGTATTTT. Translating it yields CASSLGQGFDTQYF.

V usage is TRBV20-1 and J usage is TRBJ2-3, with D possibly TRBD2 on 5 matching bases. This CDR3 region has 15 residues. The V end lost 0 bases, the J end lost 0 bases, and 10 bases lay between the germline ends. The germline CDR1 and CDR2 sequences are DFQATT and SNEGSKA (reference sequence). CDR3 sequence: CSARDGSDSTDTQYF. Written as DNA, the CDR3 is TGCAGTGCTAGAGATGGGAGCGACAGCACAGATACGCAGTATTTT.

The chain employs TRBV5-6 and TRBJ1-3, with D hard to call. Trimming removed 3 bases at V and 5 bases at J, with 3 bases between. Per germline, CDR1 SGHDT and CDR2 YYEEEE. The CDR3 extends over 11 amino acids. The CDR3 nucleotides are TGTGCCAGCAGCTGGAGAAACACCATATATTTT. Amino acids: CASSWRNTIYF.

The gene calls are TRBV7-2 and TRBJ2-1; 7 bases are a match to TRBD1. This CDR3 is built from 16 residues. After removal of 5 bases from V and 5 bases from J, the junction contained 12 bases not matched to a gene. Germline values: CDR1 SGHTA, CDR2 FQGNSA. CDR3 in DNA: TGTGCCAGCAGCACAAACCCGGCAGGGGGAAACAATGAGCAGTTCTTC. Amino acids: CASSTNPAGGNNEQFF. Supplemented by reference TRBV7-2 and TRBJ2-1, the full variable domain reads GAGVSQSPSNKVTEKGKDVELRCDPISGHTALYWYRQSLGQGLEFLIYFQGNSAPDKSGLPSDRFSAERTGGSVSTLTIQRTQQEDSAVYLCASSTNPAGGNNEQFFGPGTRLTVL.